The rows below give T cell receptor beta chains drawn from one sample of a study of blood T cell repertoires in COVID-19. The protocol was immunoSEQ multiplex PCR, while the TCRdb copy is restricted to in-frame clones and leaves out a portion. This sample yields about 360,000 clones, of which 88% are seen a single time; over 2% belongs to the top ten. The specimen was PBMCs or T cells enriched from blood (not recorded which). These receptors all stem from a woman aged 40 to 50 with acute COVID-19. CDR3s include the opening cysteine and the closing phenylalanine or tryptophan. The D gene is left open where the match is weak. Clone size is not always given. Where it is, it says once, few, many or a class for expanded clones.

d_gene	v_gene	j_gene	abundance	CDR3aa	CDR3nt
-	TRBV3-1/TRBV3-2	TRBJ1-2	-	CASRKQGSGDYGYTF	TGTGCCAGCAGAAAACAGGGATCTGGGGACTATGGCTACACCTTC
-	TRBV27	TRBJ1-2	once	CASSPPQGHYTF	TGTGCCAGCAGCCCCCCCCAGGGCCACTACACCTTC
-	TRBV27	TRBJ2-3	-	CASSAGRGDTQYF	TGTGCCAGCAGTGCGGGGCGGGGAGATACGCAGTATTTT
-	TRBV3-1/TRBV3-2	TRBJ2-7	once	CASSPLESNRYEQYF	TGTGCCAGCAGCCCGTTGGAGTCCAATCGCTACGAGCAGTACTTC
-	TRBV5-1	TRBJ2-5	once	CASSLDVGRETQYF	TGCGCCAGCAGCTTGGATGTGGGGCGAGAGACCCAGTACTTC
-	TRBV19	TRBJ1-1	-	CASSIQGANTEAFF	TGTGCCAGTAGTATTCAGGGTGCCAACACTGAAGCTTTCTTT
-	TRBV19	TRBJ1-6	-	CASNTGTPNSPLHF	TGTGCCAGTAATACCGGGACACCCAATTCACCCCTCCACTTT
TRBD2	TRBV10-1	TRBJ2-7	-	CASSEAGALHEQYF	TGCGCCAGCAGTGAAGCGGGGGCTCTCCACGAGCAGTACTTC
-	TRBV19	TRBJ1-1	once	CASSIPRPLVNTEAFF	TGTGCCAGTAGTATTCCCAGACCACTAGTCAACACTGAAGCTTTCTTT
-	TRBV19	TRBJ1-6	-	CASSIKEGYNSPLHF	TGTGCCAGTAGTATAAAGGAGGGCTATAATTCACCCCTCCACTTT
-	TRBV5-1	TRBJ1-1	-	CASSTTGMNTEAFF	TGCGCCAGCAGCACTACAGGGATGAACACTGAAGCTTTCTTT
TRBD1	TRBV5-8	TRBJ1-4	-	CASSLGSQGLYEKLFF	TGTGCCAGCAGCTTGGGATCACAGGGGCTTTATGAAAAACTGTTTTTT
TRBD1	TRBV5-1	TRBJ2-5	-	CASSPIATGEGTQYF	TGCGCCAGCAGCCCCATAGCGACAGGGGAAGGGACCCAGTACTTC
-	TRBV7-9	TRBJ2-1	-	CASSLSSGLSNEQFF	TGTGCCAGCAGCTTAAGCTCGGGACTCTCCAATGAGCAGTTCTTC
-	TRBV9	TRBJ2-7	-	CASSVGVVLPYEQYF	TGTGCCAGCAGCGTAGGAGTAGTTCTCCCCTACGAGCAGTACTTC
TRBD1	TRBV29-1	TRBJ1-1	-	CSVEARTGSGTEAFF	TGCAGCGTTGAAGCTCGGACAGGTTCGGGCACTGAAGCTTTCTTT
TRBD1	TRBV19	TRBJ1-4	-	CASRGRYTGGGREKLFF	TGTGCCAGTAGGGGAAGATATACAGGGGGCGGTCGTGAAAAACTGTTTTTT
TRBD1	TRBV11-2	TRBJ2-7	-	CASSPGTAIYEQYF	TGTGCCAGCAGCCCCGGGACAGCCATCTACGAGCAGTACTTC
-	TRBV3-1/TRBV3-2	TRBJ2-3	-	CASSQDSGGLAQYF	TGTGCCAGCAGCCAAGATTCGGGCGGGCTTGCGCAGTATTTT
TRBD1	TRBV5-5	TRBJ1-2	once	CASSLAGGGYTF	TGTGCCAGCAGCTTGGCAGGGGGCGGCTACACCTTC
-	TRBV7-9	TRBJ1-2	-	CASSLSPGYDGYTF	TGTGCCAGCAGCTTAAGCCCTGGTTACGATGGCTACACCTTC
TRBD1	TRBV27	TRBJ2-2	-	CASSFRTGAYSNTGELFF	TGTGCCAGCAGTTTCCGGACAGGGGCCTACTCCAACACCGGGGAGCTGTTTTTT
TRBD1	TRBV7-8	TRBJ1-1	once	CASSPGTGTEAFF	TGTGCCAGCAGCCCGGGGACAGGCACTGAAGCTTTCTTT
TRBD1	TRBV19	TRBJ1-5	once	CASSSHRQGHQPQHF	TGTGCCAGTAGTTCGCACCGACAGGGACATCAGCCCCAGCATTTT
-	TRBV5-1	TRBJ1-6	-	CASSVDSENSPLHF	TGCGCCAGCAGCGTGGACAGTGAGAATTCACCCCTCCACTTT
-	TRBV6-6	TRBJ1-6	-	CASSYPKTLPLHF	TGTGCCAGCAGTTACCCCAAGACTCTACCCCTCCACTTT
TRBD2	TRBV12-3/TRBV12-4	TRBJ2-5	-	CASTLAGQETQYF	TGTGCCAGCACGCTAGCGGGACAAGAGACCCAGTACTTC
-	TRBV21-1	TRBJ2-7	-	CASSKESGQTYEQYF	TGTGCCAGCAGCAAAGAATCGGGACAGACCTACGAGCAGTACTTC
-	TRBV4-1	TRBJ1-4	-	CASSHEGTVNEKLFF	TGCGCCAGCAGCCATGAAGGGACTGTTAATGAAAAACTGTTTTTT
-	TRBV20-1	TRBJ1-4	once	CSASTGSANEKLFF	TGCAGTGCTAGTACAGGTTCAGCTAATGAAAAACTGTTTTTT
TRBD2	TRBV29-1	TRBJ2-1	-	CSALAGAYNEQFF	TGCAGCGCGCTAGCGGGGGCCTACAATGAGCAGTTCTTC
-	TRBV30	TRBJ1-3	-	CAWSTGGPGNTIYF	TGTGCCTGGAGTACGGGGGGACCTGGAAACACCATATATTTT
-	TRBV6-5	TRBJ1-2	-	CASSDSQTWGRGYTF	TGTGCCAGCAGTGACTCTCAGACCTGGGGGCGTGGCTACACCTTC
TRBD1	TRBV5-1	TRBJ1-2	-	CASSPEGPTGSGYTF	TGCGCCAGCAGCCCGGAGGGCCCGACAGGGTCTGGCTACACCTTC
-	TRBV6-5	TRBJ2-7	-	CASRGPHHEQYF	TGTGCCAGCAGGGGGCCGCATCACGAGCAGTACTTC
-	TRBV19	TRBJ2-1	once	CASSQRDNEQFF	TGTGCCAGTAGTCAGAGGGACAATGAGCAGTTCTTC
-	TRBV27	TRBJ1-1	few	CASSPVGGTEAFF	TGTGCCAGCAGTCCGGTGGGGGGCACTGAAGCTTTCTTT
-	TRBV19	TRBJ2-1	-	CASSTQGLGRGNEQFF	TGTGCCAGTAGTACCCAGGGGTTAGGACGTGGCAATGAGCAGTTCTTC
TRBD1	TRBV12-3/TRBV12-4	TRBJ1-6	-	CASSARTGSPLHF	TGTGCCAGCAGCGCCAGGACAGGGTCACCCCTCCACTTT
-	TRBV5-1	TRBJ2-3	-	CASILAPPADTQYF	TGCGCCAGCATCCTGGCACCCCCCGCAGATACGCAGTATTTT
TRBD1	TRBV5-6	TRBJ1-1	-	CASRVNRGLGKAFF	TGTGCCAGCAGAGTGAACAGGGGGCTGGGTAAAGCTTTCTTT
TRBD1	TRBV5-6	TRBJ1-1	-	CASSRADRGNTEAFF	TGTGCCAGCAGCCGCGCCGACAGGGGGAACACTGAAGCTTTCTTT
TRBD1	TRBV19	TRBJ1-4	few	CASKLSGTGFNEKLFF	TGTGCCAGTAAACTGAGCGGGACAGGCTTCAATGAAAAACTGTTTTTT
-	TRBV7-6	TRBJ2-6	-	CASSFITGPSSGANVLTF	TGTGCCAGCAGCTTCATAACAGGGCCGAGCTCTGGGGCCAACGTCCTGACTTTC
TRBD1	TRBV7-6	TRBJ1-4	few	CASSTGGYDEKLFF	TGTGCCAGCAGCACAGGGGGCTACGATGAAAAACTGTTTTTT
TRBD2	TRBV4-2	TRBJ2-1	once	CASSRETGTSPVHEQFF	TGTGCCAGCAGCCGGGAGACCGGGACTAGTCCGGTCCATGAGCAGTTCTTC